This T cell receptor (beta chain) comes out of a study of human T cells and chemical hapten exposure. Original processing notes: A per-sample median of roughly 100,000 TCRs was observed, with a range of roughly 20,000 to 750,000. TCRdb re-analysed the RACE reads in MiXCR, keeping a single row per CDR3 protein. The V and J calls were not made by the authors but by TCRdb's processing. Among approximately 350,000 distinct CDR3 sequences listed, roughly 6% were seen once. Study-level points and caveats: Patch test score rose with PT1 expanded TCRs, significant at 8, 16, 32, not 4. Expanded TCRs were compared with controls, and the expanded TCRs formed significantly more large CDR3 similarity clusters.

This clonotype was seen ten or more times. Its antigen is unknown. Germline V gene sequence: CDR1 MNHNY, CDR2 SVGAGI (reference sequence). Trimming pared 0 bases from V and 0 bases from J, leaving 11 bases between. The CDR3 spans 16 residues. Specified time point: patch test 2, 6 weeks after DPC sensitization. As to treatment: therapeutic diphenylcyclopropenone sensitization with weekly scalp DPC. Non-pregnant alopecia patients aged 18 to 70, suitable for DPC therapy. This sequence joins TRBV6-6 and TRBJ1-1; no firm D call. The source is a woman aged 18 to 35 with alopecia areata. Some clones in this sample may be carry-over from other donors' samples. Here the sequenced sample was whole blood, taken in connection with sensitization to the hapten diphenylcyclopropenone (DPC). CDR3 DNA sequence: TGTGCCAGCAGTTACTCCACTAGGGCCCTGAACACTGAAGCTTTCTTT. Translated, it gives CASSYSTRALNTEAFF.